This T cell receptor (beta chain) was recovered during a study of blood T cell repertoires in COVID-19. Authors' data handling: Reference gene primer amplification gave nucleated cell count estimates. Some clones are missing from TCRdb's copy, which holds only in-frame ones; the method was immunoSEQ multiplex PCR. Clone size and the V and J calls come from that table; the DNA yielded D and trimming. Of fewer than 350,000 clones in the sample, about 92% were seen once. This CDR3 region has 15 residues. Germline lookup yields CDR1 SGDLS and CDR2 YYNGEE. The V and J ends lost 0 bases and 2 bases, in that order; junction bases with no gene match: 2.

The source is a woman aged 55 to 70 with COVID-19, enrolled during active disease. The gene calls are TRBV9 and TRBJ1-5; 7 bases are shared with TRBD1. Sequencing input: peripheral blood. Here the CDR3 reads CASSVGGGGNQPQHF. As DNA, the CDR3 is TGTGCCAGCAGCGTAGGAGGGGGCGGCAATCAGCCCCAGCATTTT.